This entry features one T cell receptor (beta chain) sequence. What it binds is unknown. This sample is part of a study of cytomegalovirus exposure and HLA in healthy donors. PCR involved 60 Vbeta and 13 Jbeta primers. TCRdb keeps only in-frame clones here, not all; method: immunoSEQ multiplex PCR. The profile shows 85,000 to 130,000 clones, around 85% of them singletons. Per the germline V gene, CDR1 is MGHDK and CDR2 is SYGVNS. The length of the CDR3 is 16 residues. Trimming removed 2 bases from V and 1 base from J; junction bases left unmatched: 7. General study points: Most CMV-associated TCR beta chains appeared HLA-restricted in a later analysis.

The chain has TRBV25-1 and TRBJ1-2, with 7 positions matching TRBD1. The receptor comes from a man in his sixties in good health and CMV-seronegative. Material: PBMCs. This chain's CDR3 is CASSERDRYDNYGYTF. CDR3 bases: TGTGCCAGCAGTGAAAGGGACAGATATGATAACTATGGCTACACCTTC.